These 32 T cell receptor beta chains were sequenced from one sample in a study of spatial heterogeneity in lung cancer. Whole-study findings and limits: Mutation counts in tumors were tracked by counts of expanded intratumoral alpha and beta TCRs.

No antigen has been assigned to these receptors. Via MiXCR, TCRdb re-called the 5' RACE reads, giving one row per CDR3 protein. This table holds around 11,000 distinct CDR3 sequences, roughly 12% found once. The time point is: sample taken at primary tumor resection. Specimen: lung tumor tissue, collected at surgery. The receptors derive from a female donor with early-stage non-small cell lung cancer.

This clonotype was detected a few times. The genes are TRBV6-1 and TRBJ2-7; TRBD1 might be the D (6 bases). Per germline, CDR1 MNHNS and CDR2 SASEGT. The V and J ends lost 3 bases and 2 bases respectively, with 11 bases between them. CDR3 size: 14 residues. The DNA of the CDR3 is TGTGCCAGCAGTGATCCAGGGGTGACCTACGAGCAGTACTTC. It is translated as CASSDPGVTYEQYF.

This clonotype was counted many times. This sequence joins TRBV4-3 and TRBJ2-1; TRBD2 matches at 13 bases. The CDR3 extends over 18 amino acids. The junction had 12 bases not matched to a gene; V was cut back by 3 bases and J by 7 bases. Germline CDR1 LGHNA, CDR2 YSLEER. CDR3 in amino acids: CASSHKTGLAGMWNEQFF. As DNA, the CDR3 is TGCGCCAGCAGCCACAAGACGGGACTAGCGGGGATGTGGAATGAGCAGTTCTTC.

This chain uses TRBV3-1 with TRBJ1-6, with D unclear. V was clipped by 0 bases and J by 11 bases, with 8 bases between them. There are 13 residues in the CDR3. Germline-derived CDR1 and CDR2 are LGHDT and YNNKEL (reference sequence). The CDR3 nucleotides read TGTGCCAGCAGCCAAGATGGAATGACACCCCTCCACTTT. Translated: CASSQDGMTPLHF.

This clonotype came up many times. CDR3 amino acids: CAWSTGDQPQHF. The CDR3 nucleotides are TGTGCCTGGAGTACGGGGGATCAGCCCCAGCATTTT. The rearrangement links TRBV30 to TRBJ1-5; possibly TRBD1 for D (5 bases). CDR1 is GTSNPN, CDR2 SVGIG, per germline (reference sequence). The CDR3 spans 12 residues. V was trimmed by 2 bases and J by 5 bases, leaving 7 bases between them.

This clonotype occurred many times. The chain couples TRBV27 to TRBJ2-3; tentative D call: TRBD2 (5 bases). The CDR3 consists of 15 residues. Per the germline V gene, CDR1 is MNHEY and CDR2 is SMNVEV (reference sequence). Trimming stripped 6 bases from V and 4 bases from J, with 17 bases between. This chain's CDR3 is CASSPLGLAADTQYF. The CDR3 nucleotides are TGTGCCAGCAGCCCCCTTGGACTTGCCGCAGATACGCAGTATTTT.

This rearrangement joins TRBV20-1 to TRBJ1-1, with D perhaps matching TRBD1 (5 bases). Per the germline V gene, CDR1 is DFQATT and CDR2 is SNEGSKA (reference sequence). The ends were cut back, 4 bases at V and 5 bases at J, with 11 bases in the middle. The CDR3 runs to 12 residues. The DNA for the CDR3 is TGCAGTGCTACAGGGTCGTGGACTGAAGCTTTCTTT. It yields the protein CSATGSWTEAFF.

The rearrangement uses TRBV4-2 and TRBJ1-1; tentatively, D is TRBD1 (5 bases). Looked up from germline, CDR1 is LGHNA and CDR2 is YNFKEQ. V was shortened by 0 bases and J by 10 bases, with 12 bases between the two germline ends. The CDR3 length is 13 residues. CDR3 amino acids: CASSQDWVRVAFF. CDR3 coding DNA: TGTGCCAGCAGCCAAGATTGGGTCAGGGTAGCTTTCTTT.

This chain links TRBV20-1 with TRBJ2-7; 9 bases line up with TRBD1. With V trimmed by 6 bases and J by 1 base, 7 bases remained unmatched. This CDR3 comprises 14 residues. In germline, CDR1 is DFQATT, CDR2 SNEGSKA (reference sequence). CDR3 protein: CSAEGQGDSYEQYF. CDR3 DNA: TGCAGTGCGGAGGGACAGGGTGATTCCTACGAGCAGTACTTC.

The chain uses TRBV9 and TRBJ2-2, with 7 bases fitting TRBD2. CDR1 is SGDLS and CDR2 is YYNGEE in the germline V gene. V was pared by 1 base and J by 2 bases, with 11 bases of the junction left unmatched. This CDR3 comprises 18 residues. The chain's CDR3 is CASSVRLLSGTNTGELFF. The CDR3 coding sequence is TGTGCCAGCAGCGTAAGACTACTAAGCGGGACTAACACCGGGGAGCTGTTTTTT.

The table lists this clonotype with many counts. This sequence joins TRBV7-2 and TRBJ1-5; 7 bases are a match to TRBD1. In germline, CDR1 is SGHTA, CDR2 FQGNSA. CDR3 length: 15 residues. Trimming at V came to 1 base and at J to 3 bases, leaving 3 bases not matched to a gene. The CDR3 protein is CASSLDGTVNQPQHF. For the CDR3, the DNA is TGTGCCAGCAGCTTAGATGGGACAGTCAATCAGCCCCAGCATTTT.

This clonotype was counted ten times or more. The chain is built from TRBV5-6 and TRBJ2-7; 7 bases match TRBD1. This CDR3 is 14 amino acids long. Per the germline V gene, CDR1 is SGHDT and CDR2 is YYEEEE. V dropped 4 bases and J dropped 5; count of bases not matched to a gene: 9. The CDR3 DNA follows: TGTGCCAGCAGCCGTGCCGACAGGGTGGACGAGCAGTACTTC. Translation gives CASSRADRVDEQYF.

The rearrangement joins TRBV4-2 to TRBJ1-1; D uncertain. Germline CDR1 LGHNA, CDR2 YNFKEQ. V dropped 4 bases and J dropped 3 bases, with 24 bases sitting between them. The CDR3 runs to 18 residues. CDR3 bases: TGTGCCAGCAGCCCTACGCTCTCTGGACTATCTATGGACACTGAAGCTTTCTTT. Translated, it gives CASSPTLSGLSMDTEAFF.

This clonotype was seen ten or more times. This chain uses TRBV7-2 with TRBJ1-5, with a possible D match to TRBD1 (6 bases). V was trimmed by 1 base and J by 7 bases, leaving 11 bases between them. The CDR3 sequence is 14 residues long. Germline CDR1 reads SGHTA; CDR2 reads FQGNSA. The CDR3 nucleotides are TGTGCCAGCAGCTTAGTAGGACAGCACCAGCCCCAGCATTTT. Translated, it gives CASSLVGQHQPQHF.

V gene TRBV3-1 combines with J gene TRBJ1-6, with 7 bases fitting TRBD1. Trimming took 0 bases from V and 7 from J; bases not matched to a gene: 3. Per the germline V gene, CDR1 is LGHDT and CDR2 is YNNKEL (reference sequence). The CDR3 length is 15 residues. The CDR3 here is CASSQEARGNSPLHF. The CDR3 coding sequence is TGTGCCAGCAGCCAAGAGGCCAGGGGGAATTCACCCCTCCACTTT.

This clonotype was seen repeatedly, ten times or more. V gene TRBV6-2 or TRBV6-3 combines with J gene TRBJ2-7, with TRBD2 matching 9 bases. The CDR3 sequence is 15 residues long. Unmatched junction bases numbered 8, after V lost 6 bases and J lost 2 bases. The germline CDR1 and CDR2 sequences are MNHEY and SVGEGT. In DNA, the CDR3 is TGTGCCAGCAGCGCCCGAGGCGGGGGGGCCTACGAGCAGTACTTC. It yields the protein CASSARGGGAYEQYF.

This chain links TRBV29-1 with TRBJ1-1; D is possibly TRBD1 (5 bases). The ends were cut back, 7 bases at V and 2 bases at J, with 14 bases in the middle. The CDR3 runs 13 residues. Germline loops: CDR1 SQVTM, CDR2 ANQGSEA. CDR3 in DNA: TGCAGCGAACAACGACAGCACAACACTGAAGCTTTCTTT. The encoded protein is CSEQRQHNTEAFF.

This clonotype has ten or more counts. The V call is TRBV4-3, the J call TRBJ1-5, with D hard to call. V lost 1 base to trimming and J lost 0 bases, with 7 bases between them. Germline CDR1 reads LGHNA; CDR2 reads YSLEER. This CDR3 comprises 15 residues. The CDR3 DNA sequence: TGCGCCAGCAGCCAAGTACACAATAGCAATCAGCCCCAGCATTTT. It translates to CASSQVHNSNQPQHF.

This clonotype is medium-sized (0.01 to 0.1%) within its sample. The V and J genes are TRBV18 and TRBJ1-5, with 8 bases lining up with TRBD1. CDR1 and CDR2 from the germline V gene are KGHSH and LQKENI. The CDR3 runs to 15 residues. Trimming at V came to 4 bases and at J to 2 bases, leaving 4 bases not matched to a gene. CDR3 loop: CASSLTQGGNQPQHF. For the CDR3, the DNA is TGTGCCAGCTCACTTACACAGGGGGGCAATCAGCCCCAGCATTTT.

Concerning this clonotype itself: This may be a read error, as it is one base from a much larger clone. The rearrangement links TRBV7-2 to TRBJ2-4, with D perhaps given as TRBD1 or TRBD2 (6 bases each). The CDR3 contains 18 residues. CDR1 is SGHTA and CDR2 is FQGNSA in the germline V gene. The CDR3 spells CASSTGQGGNIAKSIQYF. In DNA form, the CDR3 reads TGTGCCAGCAGCACGGGACAAGGGGGGAACATAGCCAAAAGCATTCAGTACTTC.

This clonotype is medium-sized (0.01 to 0.1%) by share. The chain uses TRBV20-1 and TRBJ2-5; 9 bases match TRBD2. V lost 1 base, J lost 1 base, and 7 bases stayed unmatched. The CDR3 spans 16 residues. Germline CDR1 reads DFQATT; CDR2 reads SNEGSKA (reference sequence). CDR3 nucleotide sequence: TGCAGTGCTAGAGCAATAGCGGGAGTACCCCAAGAGACCCAGTACTTC. Translation: CSARAIAGVPQETQYF.

This clonotype occurred many times. V is TRBV29-1 and J is TRBJ1-1; D not certain. The CDR3 has 14 amino acids. V lost 4 bases and J lost 2, with 14 bases in between. CDR1 is SQVTM, CDR2 ANQGSEA, per germline. CDR3 coding DNA: TGCAGCGTTGTCCCACGCGGCTACAACACTGAAGCTTTCTTT. Its protein product is CSVVPRGYNTEAFF.

This clonotype came up a few times. The CDR3 DNA follows: TGCAGCGTTGAACCTGTCCAAAACATTCAGTACTTC. Translation gives CSVEPVQNIQYF. The rearrangement uses TRBV29-1 and TRBJ2-4; D gene ambiguous. This CDR3 is 12 amino acids long. Looked up from germline, CDR1 is SQVTM and CDR2 is ANQGSEA. The V end was cut by 2 bases, the J end by 5 bases, with 7 bases between.

By frequency in the sample, this clonotype is medium-sized. The CDR3 loop is CASTAGRPNQPQHF. The CDR3 nucleotides read TGTGCCAGTACGGCAGGGAGGCCCAATCAGCCCCAGCATTTT. This chain uses TRBV19 with TRBJ1-5; possibly TRBD1 for D (5 bases). CDR1 LNHDA and CDR2 SQIVND come from the germline V gene (reference sequence). Trimming cost V 7 bases and J 3 bases, with 13 bases left between them. The CDR3 covers 14 residues.

By proportion, this clonotype is medium-sized (0.01 to 0.1%). CDR3 protein: CAWSMLAGANNEQFF. CDR3 DNA sequence: TGTGCCTGGAGCATGTTAGCGGGAGCTAACAATGAGCAGTTCTTC. The rearrangement uses TRBV30 and TRBJ2-1; TRBD2 matches 9 bases. CDR1 GTSNPN and CDR2 SVGIG come from the germline V gene (reference sequence). This CDR3 is built from 15 residues. With V trimmed by 3 bases and J by 5 bases, 8 bases remained unmatched.

This clonotype showed up just a few times. This chain joins TRBV5-4 and TRBJ1-1, with TRBD1 as a possible D gene (5 bases). Germline-derived CDR1 and CDR2 are SGHNT and YYREEE (reference sequence). The V and J ends lost 0 bases and 6 bases respectively, with 21 bases between them. The CDR3 has 17 amino acids. The CDR3 DNA reads as TGTGCCAGCAGCTTGGAGCCCCACGGCTTTTTGGGGGCTGAAGCTTTCTTT. Protein product: CASSLEPHGFLGAEAFF.

This clonotype was counted a few times. CDR3 sequence: CASSRDFGTRGYTF. Here the CDR3 DNA reads TGTGCCAGCAGTAGGGACTTTGGAACGCGAGGCTACACCTTC. V gene TRBV2 combines with J gene TRBJ1-2; TRBD1 might be the D (5 bases). This CDR3 has 14 amino acids. V was pared by 5 bases and J by 8 bases, with 18 bases between. The V gene's germline CDR1 is SNHLY and CDR2 FYNNEI.

This clonotype was picked up a small number of times. The chain joins TRBV12-3 or TRBV12-4 to TRBJ2-1; 8 bases are a match to TRBD2. The length of the CDR3 is 12 residues. The trim removed 5 bases at V and 12 bases at J, leaving 6 bases unmatched. The CDR3 region has the DNA TGTGCCAGCAGTCCATCTAGCGGGCGGCAGTTCTTC. Protein sequence: CASSPSSGRQFF.

The chain joins TRBV12-3 or TRBV12-4 to TRBJ1-2; D call uncertain. The germline V and J ends were trimmed by 8 bases and 2 bases, with 12 bases remaining between them. This CDR3 contains 13 residues. This chain's CDR3 is CASGDPANYGYTF. In DNA form, the CDR3 reads TGTGCCAGCGGTGATCCCGCCAACTATGGCTACACCTTC.

Ten or more counts support this clonotype. The V call is TRBV20-1, the J call TRBJ2-5; D unresolved. V lost 1 base to trimming and J lost 1 base, with 7 bases between them. CDR3 length: 13 amino acids. Germline loops: CDR1 DFQATT, CDR2 SNEGSKA (reference sequence). The CDR3 protein is CSARVISQETQYF. CDR3 bases: TGCAGTGCTAGAGTAATTAGCCAAGAGACCCAGTACTTC.

The CDR3 here is CASSSTGTGLYGYTF. The CDR3 region has the DNA TGTGCCAGCAGCTCGACCGGGACAGGCCTATATGGCTACACCTTC. The chain uses TRBV5-6 and TRBJ1-2; TRBD1 matches at 8 bases. Trimming took 3 bases from V and 5 from J; bases not matched to a gene: 9. CDR3 length: 15 amino acids. From germline, CDR1 is SGHDT and CDR2 YYEEEE.

This clonotype was seen repeatedly, ten times or more. The rearrangement uses TRBV6-6 and TRBJ2-7; D might be TRBD1 or TRBD2, each matching 5 bases. Trimming removed 8 bases from V and 6 bases from J, with 17 bases in between. The CDR3 extends over 13 amino acids. Per germline, CDR1 MNHNY and CDR2 SVGAGI (reference sequence). CDR3 in amino acids: CASSRTPQGEQYF. The CDR3 nucleotides are TGTGCCAGCTCCCGGACTCCCCAGGGCGAGCAGTACTTC.

The V gene is TRBV27, the J gene TRBJ1-5; D gene unclear. The CDR3 contains 13 residues. V dropped 2 bases and J dropped 5 bases, with 7 bases sitting between them. Looked up from germline, CDR1 is MNHEY and CDR2 is SMNVEV (reference sequence). Here the CDR3 DNA reads TGTGCCAGCAGTTTAGTTAGGGATCAGCCCCAGCATTTT. Protein: CASSLVRDQPQHF.